This TCR beta chain is drawn from a study of T cells in Graves' hyperthyroidism and ophthalmopathy (dated by TCRdb to the late 2010s). About the study as a whole: Peripheral blood samples were taken at the time of initial diagnosis, prior to any treatment. TCR Vbeta CDR3 sequencing of 135 peripheral blood samples (fewer than 45 ophthalmopathy, around 80 hyperthyroidism and roughly 17 progressor patients) is reported in the paper. To identify distinguishing TCR V-J signatures, a discovery cohort of about 95 patients was used, comprising some 43 with Graves' ophthalmopathy and approximately 58 with stable Graves' hyperthyroidism. After blood sampling, hyperthyroidism patients were treated with methimazole at a starting dose of 30 mg daily, and ophthalmopathy patients were treated with high-dose intravenous methylprednisolone. The 85 to 100 discovery patients were divided at random into training and test sets in a 7:3 ratio. The study also compared thyroid tissue and blood T-cell repertoires from roughly six Graves' hyperthyroidism patients. Prospective prediction of ophthalmopathy was tested in an independent validation cohort consisting of 18 hyperthyroidism patients and around 16 patients who later progressed to ophthalmopathy.

This clonotype was seen once. Its antigen remains unidentified. One base away there is no much larger clone; base qualities are not given. One read alone is a weak basis. Here is what the overall study found, with its caveats: Most expanded thyroid clonotypes (frequency above 0.001) were also detected in blood, a finding suggesting that blood repertoires may reflect thyroid immune responses. In validation, progression to ophthalmopathy was predicted by the model with 70% to 71% sensitivity and about 72% specificity, a median of about 6.8 months before onset. A 13 V-J signature model separated ophthalmopathy from stable hyperthyroidism, with roughly 88% sensitivity and about 81% specificity in cross-validation and 80%/75% in testing. Sample size was not statistically predetermined, and investigators were not blinded to group allocation.

Stable Graves' hyperthyroidism was defined as no progression to ophthalmopathy during 18 months of follow-up. Hyperthyroidism patients were newly diagnosed, had a disease duration of under 2 months, and were aged 18 to 65 years. Exclusion was applied to patients with uncontrolled infections, other autoimmune diseases, pregnancy or lactation. Diagnoses relied on clinical symptoms, serum thyroxine and TRAb, thyroid ultrasound and orbital computed tomography. PBMCs were separated from approximately 10 ml of fresh peripheral blood using Ficoll-Paque density gradient centrifugation. Total RNA was extracted using Trizol reagent, and RNA quality was assessed on an Agilent 2100 Bioanalyzer. The TCR beta CDR3 regions were amplified from RNA transcripts. The TCR CDR3 was subjected to a first round of RT-PCR using the HTBI primer set and the Qiagen OneStep RT-PCR kit. A second multiplex PCR round built the libraries, followed by size selection and purification. Libraries were sequenced paired-end with 100 bp reads on an Illumina HiSeq2000. Per the original workflow: SOAPnuke was used to process the raw data, removing reads that contained adapters or uncalled bases, had a mean Phred below 15, or lacked an exact match to the constant primer or identifier. High-quality paired reads were merged using COPE v1.2.5, and each unique nucleotide sequence was defined as a clonotype. MiTCR v1.1 was used to align the clonotypes against IMGT TRBV, TRBD and TRBJ reference segments. The analysis included only V-J combinations with a frequency above 0.0001, which together covered over 98% of the repertoires. A TCS score was defined as the ratio between F50 (clonal expansion) and ExV (chaos), using BLOSUM62-based TCRdist between CDR3 peptides within each V-J. Welch's t-statistics and random forest reduced 450 to 600 V-J features to 13, which were used in a naive Bayes classifier (R e1071). TCRdb passed the public sequencing reads through fastp at Q25 and MiXCR, retaining productive beta sequences. Here each entry gathers all rows of one CDR3 protein and keeps the most common genes and DNA. V and J calls and clone size were set by TCRdb, not the authors. A total of 300,000 to 350,000 distinct CDR3 sequences appear in this sample, approximately 22% of them only once. The top ten constitute around half of the sample.

The CDR3 numbers 12 residues from cysteine through phenylalanine. Of the read, only the CDR3 DNA is kept; its 36 bases are in frame from base 1. The germline V gene gives CDR1 as SQVTM and CDR2 as ANQGSEA. The V end gives up 4 bases and the J end 3 bases, leaving 0 bases in the junction not matched to a gene. The V and J genes are TRBV29-1 and TRBJ1-2; 9 nucleotides in the junction match TRBD1. The clonotype was recovered from a woman between 45 and 60 years old with Graves' hyperthyroidism. Material: blood. CDR3 loop: CSVGDRDYGYTF. The DNA sequence reads TGCAGCGTTGGGGACAGGGACTATGGCTACACCTTC.